This TCR beta chain comes out of a study of blood T cells in healthy people across ages. Sample-barcoded 5' priming and a J-beta primer mix drove a second PCR of about 7 to 12 cycles. TCRdb reanalysed the 5' RACE reads using MiXCR and keeps one entry per CDR3 protein. The table shows about 1.4 million distinct CDR3 sequences, with approximately 59% occurring only once. Study results and limitations: Unsorted PBMCs prevented conclusive naive versus antigen-experienced comparison.

Germline V gene lookup returns CDR1 LGHNA and CDR2 YSLEER. The length of the CDR3 is 18 residues. V lost 0 bases and J 0 bases, leaving 12 bases between the germline ends. This clonotype was observed a few times. Its target is unknown. The TCR originated in a man between 18 and 35 years old in good health. Sequencing used blood. This chain links TRBV4-3 with TRBJ2-6, with unresolved D. This CDR3 reads CASSQDGHDHSGANVLTF. CDR3 nucleotide sequence: TGCGCCAGCAGCCAAGATGGCCACGACCACTCTGGGGCCAACGTCCTGACTTTC.